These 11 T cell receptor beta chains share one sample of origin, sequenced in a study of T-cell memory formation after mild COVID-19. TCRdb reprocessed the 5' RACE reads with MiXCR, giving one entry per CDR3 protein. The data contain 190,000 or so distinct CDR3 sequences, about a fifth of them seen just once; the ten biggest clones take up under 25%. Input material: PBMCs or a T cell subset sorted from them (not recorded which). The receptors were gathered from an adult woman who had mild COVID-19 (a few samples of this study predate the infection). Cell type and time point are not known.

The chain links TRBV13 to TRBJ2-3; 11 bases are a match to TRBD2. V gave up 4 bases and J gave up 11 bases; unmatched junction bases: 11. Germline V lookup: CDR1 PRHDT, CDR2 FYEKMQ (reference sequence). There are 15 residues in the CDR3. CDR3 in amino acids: CASSWAFGTSGGQYF. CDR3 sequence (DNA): TGTGCCAGCAGCTGGGCCTTTGGAACTAGCGGGGGGCAGTATTTT. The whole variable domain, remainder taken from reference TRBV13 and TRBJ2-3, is AAGVIQSPRHLIKEKRETATLKCYPIPRHDTVYWYQQGPGQDPQFLISFYEKMQSDKGSIPDRFSAQQFSDYHSELNMSSLELGDSALYFCASSWAFGTSGGQYFGPGTRLTVL.

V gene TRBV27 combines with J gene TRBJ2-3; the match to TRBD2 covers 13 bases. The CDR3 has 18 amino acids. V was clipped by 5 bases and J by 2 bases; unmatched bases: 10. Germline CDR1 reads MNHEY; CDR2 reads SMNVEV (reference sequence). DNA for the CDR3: TGTGCCAGCAGTAAAACTAGCGGGAGGGCCGCGGTCACAGATACGCAGTATTTT. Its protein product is CASSKTSGRAAVTDTQYF.

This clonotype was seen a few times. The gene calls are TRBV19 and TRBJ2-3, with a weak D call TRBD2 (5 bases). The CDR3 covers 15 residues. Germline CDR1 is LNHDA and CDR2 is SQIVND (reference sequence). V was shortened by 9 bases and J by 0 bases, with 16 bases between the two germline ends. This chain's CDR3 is CASHTGISSTDTQYF. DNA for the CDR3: TGTGCCAGCCATACCGGGATTTCTAGCACAGATACGCAGTATTTT.

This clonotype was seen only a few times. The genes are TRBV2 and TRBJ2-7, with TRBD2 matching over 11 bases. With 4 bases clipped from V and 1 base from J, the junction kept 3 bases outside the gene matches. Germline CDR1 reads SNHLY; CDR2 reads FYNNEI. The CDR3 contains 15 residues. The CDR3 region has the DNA TGTGCCAGCAGTGCGGGACTAGCGGATTCCTACGAGCAGTACTTC. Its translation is CASSAGLADSYEQYF.

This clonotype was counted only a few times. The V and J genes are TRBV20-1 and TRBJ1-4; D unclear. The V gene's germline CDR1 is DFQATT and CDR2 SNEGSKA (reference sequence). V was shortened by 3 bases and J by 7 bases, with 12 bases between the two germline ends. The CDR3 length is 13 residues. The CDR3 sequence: CSASPRSVEKLFF. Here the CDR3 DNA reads TGCAGTGCTAGCCCACGTTCCGTTGAAAAACTGTTTTTT.

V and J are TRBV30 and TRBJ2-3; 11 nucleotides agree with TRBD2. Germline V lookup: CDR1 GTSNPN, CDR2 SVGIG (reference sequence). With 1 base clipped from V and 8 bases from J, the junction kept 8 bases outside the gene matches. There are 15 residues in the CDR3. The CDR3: CAWSEWSGLAVTQYF. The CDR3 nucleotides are TGTGCCTGGAGTGAATGGTCGGGACTAGCGGTTACGCAGTATTTT.

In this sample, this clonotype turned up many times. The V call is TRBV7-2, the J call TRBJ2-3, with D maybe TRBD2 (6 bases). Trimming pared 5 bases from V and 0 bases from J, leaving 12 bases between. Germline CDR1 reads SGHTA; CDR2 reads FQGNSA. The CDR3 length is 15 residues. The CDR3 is CASSLWGRSTDTQYF. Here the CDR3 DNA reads TGTGCCAGCAGCCTCTGGGGGAGGAGCACAGATACGCAGTATTTT.

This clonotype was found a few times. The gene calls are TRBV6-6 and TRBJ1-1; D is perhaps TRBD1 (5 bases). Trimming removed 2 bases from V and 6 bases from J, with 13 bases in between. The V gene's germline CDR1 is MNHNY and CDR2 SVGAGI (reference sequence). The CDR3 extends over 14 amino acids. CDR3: CASSYEMGGAEAFF. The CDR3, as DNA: TGTGCCAGCAGTTACGAAATGGGGGGGGCTGAAGCTTTCTTT.

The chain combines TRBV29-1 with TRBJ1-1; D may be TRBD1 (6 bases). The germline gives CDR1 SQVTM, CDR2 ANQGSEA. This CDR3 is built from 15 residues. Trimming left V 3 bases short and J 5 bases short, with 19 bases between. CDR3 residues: CSVEGLDSPRTEAFF. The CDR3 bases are TGCAGCGTTGAGGGGTTGGACAGCCCTAGAACTGAAGCTTTCTTT.

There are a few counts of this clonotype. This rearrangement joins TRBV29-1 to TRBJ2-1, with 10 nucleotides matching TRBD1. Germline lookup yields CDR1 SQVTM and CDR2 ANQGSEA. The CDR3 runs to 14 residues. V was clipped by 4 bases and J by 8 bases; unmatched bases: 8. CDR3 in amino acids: CSVVSGQGLYEQFF. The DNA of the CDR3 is TGCAGCGTTGTTTCGGGACAGGGGCTCTATGAGCAGTTCTTC.

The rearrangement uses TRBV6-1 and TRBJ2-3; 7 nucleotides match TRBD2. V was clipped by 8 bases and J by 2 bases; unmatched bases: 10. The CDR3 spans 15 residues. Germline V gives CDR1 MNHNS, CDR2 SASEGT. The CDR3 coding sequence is TGTGCCAGCTCCCTAGCGGAGCTTTTCACAGATACGCAGTATTTT. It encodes CASSLAELFTDTQYF.